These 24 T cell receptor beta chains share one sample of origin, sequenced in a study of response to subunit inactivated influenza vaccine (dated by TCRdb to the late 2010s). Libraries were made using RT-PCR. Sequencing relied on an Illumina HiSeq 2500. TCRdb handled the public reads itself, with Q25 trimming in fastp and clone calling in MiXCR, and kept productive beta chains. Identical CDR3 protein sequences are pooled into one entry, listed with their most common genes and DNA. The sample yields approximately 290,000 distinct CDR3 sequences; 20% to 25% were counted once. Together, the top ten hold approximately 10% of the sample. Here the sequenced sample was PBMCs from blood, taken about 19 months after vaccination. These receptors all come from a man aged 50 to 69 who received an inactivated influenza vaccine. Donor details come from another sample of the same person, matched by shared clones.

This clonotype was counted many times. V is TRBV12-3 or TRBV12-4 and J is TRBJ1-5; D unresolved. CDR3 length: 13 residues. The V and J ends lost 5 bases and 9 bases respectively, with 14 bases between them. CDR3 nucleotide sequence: TGTGCCAGCAGTCCCCGCGGCGACGGGCCCCAGCATTTT. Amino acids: CASSPRGDGPQHF.

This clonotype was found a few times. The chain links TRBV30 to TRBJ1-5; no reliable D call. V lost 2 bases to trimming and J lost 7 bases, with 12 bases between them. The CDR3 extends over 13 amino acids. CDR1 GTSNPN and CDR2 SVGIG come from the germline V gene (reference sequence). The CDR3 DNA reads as TGTGCCTGGAGTATGGGAGCGGGGCAGCCCCAGCATTTT. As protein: CAWSMGAGQPQHF.

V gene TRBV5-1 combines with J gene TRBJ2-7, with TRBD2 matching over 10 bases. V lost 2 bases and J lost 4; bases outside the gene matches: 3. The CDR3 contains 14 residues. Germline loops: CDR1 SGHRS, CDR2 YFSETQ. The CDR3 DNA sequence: TGCGCCAGCAGCTTTAGCGGGAGGTCGTACGAGCAGTACTTC. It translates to CASSFSGRSYEQYF.

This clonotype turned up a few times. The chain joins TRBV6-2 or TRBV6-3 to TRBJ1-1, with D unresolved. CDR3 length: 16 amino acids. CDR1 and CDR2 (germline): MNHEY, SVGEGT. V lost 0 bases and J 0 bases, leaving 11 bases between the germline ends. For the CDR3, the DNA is TGTGCCAGCAGTTACTCGGATTCTCCAATGAACACTGAAGCTTTCTTT. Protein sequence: CASSYSDSPMNTEAFF.

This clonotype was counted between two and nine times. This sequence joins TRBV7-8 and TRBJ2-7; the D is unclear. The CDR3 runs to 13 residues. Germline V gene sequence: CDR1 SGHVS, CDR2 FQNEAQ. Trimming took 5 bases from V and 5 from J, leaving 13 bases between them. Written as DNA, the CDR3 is TGTGCCAGCAGCCCCCTCCTAATGGACGAGCAGTACTTC. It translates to CASSPLLMDEQYF.

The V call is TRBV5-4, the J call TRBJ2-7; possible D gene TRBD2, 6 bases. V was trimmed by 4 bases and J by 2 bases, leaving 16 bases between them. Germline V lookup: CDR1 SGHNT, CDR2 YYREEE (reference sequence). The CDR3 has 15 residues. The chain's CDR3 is CASSPGVGRAYEQYF. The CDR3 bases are TGTGCCAGCAGCCCGGGGGTGGGCCGCGCCTACGAGCAGTACTTC.

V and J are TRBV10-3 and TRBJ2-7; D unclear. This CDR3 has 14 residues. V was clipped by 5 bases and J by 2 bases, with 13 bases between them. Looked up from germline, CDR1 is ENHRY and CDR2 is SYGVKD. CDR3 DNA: TGTGCCATCAGTCCAAAGGACGGAACCTACGAGCAGTACTTC. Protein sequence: CAISPKDGTYEQYF.

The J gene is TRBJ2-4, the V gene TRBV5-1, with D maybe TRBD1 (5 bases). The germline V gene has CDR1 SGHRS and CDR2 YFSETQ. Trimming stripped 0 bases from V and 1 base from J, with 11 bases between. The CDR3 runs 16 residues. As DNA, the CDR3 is TGCGCCAGCAGCTTGGTTCAGGGTCTCGCCAAAAACATTCAGTACTTC. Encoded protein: CASSLVQGLAKNIQYF.

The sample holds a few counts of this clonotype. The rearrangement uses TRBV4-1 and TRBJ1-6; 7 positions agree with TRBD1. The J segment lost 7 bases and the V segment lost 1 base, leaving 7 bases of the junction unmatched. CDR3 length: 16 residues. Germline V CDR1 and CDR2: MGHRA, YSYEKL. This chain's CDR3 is CASSQVVGGGNSPLHF. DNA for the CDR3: TGCGCCAGCAGCCAAGTCGTAGGGGGCGGGAATTCACCCCTCCACTTT.

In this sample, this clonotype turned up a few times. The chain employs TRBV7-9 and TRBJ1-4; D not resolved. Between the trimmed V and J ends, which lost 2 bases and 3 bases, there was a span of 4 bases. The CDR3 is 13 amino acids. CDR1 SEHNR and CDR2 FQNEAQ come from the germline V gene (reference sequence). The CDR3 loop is CASSLRPNEKLFF. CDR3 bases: TGTGCCAGCAGCTTAAGGCCTAATGAAAAACTGTTTTTT. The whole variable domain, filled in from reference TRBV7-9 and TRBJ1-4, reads DTGVSQNPRHKITKRGQNVTFRCDPISEHNRLYWYRQTLGQGPEFLTYFQNEAQLEKSRLLSDRFSAERPKGSFSTLEIQRTEQGDSAMYLCASSLRPNEKLFFGSGTQLSVL.

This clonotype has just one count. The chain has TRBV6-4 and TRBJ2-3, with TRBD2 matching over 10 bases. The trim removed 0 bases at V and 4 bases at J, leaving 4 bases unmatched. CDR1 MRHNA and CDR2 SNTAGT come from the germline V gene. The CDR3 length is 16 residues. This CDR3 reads CASSDSSGGASDTQYF. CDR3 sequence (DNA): TGTGCCAGCAGTGACTCGAGCGGGGGGGCCTCAGATACGCAGTATTTT.

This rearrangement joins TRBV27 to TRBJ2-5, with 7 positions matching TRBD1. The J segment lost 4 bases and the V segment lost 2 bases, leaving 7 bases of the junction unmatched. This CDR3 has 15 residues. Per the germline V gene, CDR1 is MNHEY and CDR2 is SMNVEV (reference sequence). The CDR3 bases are TGTGCCAGCAGTTTAACTAGTCGACAGGGAGAGACCCAGTACTTC. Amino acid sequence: CASSLTSRQGETQYF.

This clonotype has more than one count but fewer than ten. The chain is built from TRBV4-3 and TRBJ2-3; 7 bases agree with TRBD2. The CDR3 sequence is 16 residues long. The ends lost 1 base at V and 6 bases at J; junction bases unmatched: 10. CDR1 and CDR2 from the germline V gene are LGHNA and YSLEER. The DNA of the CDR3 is TGCGCCAGCAGCCAAGCCGGCGGGAGAGCGATTGATACGCAGTATTTT. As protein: CASSQAGGRAIDTQYF.

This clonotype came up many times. The CDR3 protein is CSARGPFNQPQHF. The CDR3 DNA reads as TGCAGTGCTAGAGGACCCTTCAATCAGCCCCAGCATTTT. This chain links TRBV20-1 with TRBJ1-5; D remains ambiguous. This CDR3 is built from 13 residues. Germline assignment: CDR1 DFQATT and CDR2 SNEGSKA (reference sequence). V lost 1 base, J lost 3 bases, and 7 bases lay in between.

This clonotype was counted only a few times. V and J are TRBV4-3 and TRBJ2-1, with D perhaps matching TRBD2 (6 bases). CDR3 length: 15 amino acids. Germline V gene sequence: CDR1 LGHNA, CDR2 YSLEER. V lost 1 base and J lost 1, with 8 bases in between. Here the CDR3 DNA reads TGCGCCAGCAGCCAAGTAGCGGAATCCTACAATGAGCAGTTCTTC. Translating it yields CASSQVAESYNEQFF.

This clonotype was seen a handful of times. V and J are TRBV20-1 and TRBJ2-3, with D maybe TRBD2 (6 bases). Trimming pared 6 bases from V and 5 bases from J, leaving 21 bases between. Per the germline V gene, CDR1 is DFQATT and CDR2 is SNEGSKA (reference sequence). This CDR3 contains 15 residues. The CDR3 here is CSASTGEAVVDTQYF. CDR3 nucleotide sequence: TGCAGTGCCAGCACGGGGGAAGCGGTGGTAGATACGCAGTATTTT.

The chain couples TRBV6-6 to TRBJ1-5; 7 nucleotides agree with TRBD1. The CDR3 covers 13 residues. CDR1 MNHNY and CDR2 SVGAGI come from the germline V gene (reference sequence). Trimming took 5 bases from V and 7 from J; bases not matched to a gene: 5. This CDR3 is CASSTTGEQPQHF. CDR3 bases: TGTGCCAGCAGTACTACAGGGGAACAGCCCCAGCATTTT.

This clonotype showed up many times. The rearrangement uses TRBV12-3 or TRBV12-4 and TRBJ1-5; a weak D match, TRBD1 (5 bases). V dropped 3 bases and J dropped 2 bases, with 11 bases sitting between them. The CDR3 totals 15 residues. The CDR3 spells CASSFGGSGNQPQHF. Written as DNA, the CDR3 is TGTGCCAGCAGTTTTGGGGGTAGCGGCAATCAGCCCCAGCATTTT.

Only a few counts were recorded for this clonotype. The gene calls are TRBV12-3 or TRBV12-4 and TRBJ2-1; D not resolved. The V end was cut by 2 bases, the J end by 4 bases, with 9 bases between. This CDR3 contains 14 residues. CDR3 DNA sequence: TGTGCCAGCAGTTTACAGGCTGAATACAATGAGCAGTTCTTC. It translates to CASSLQAEYNEQFF.

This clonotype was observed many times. The CDR3 region has the DNA TGTGCCAGCAGTTTGATGACAGAGCCTGCCAGGGATGGCTACACCTTC. Translated, it gives CASSLMTEPARDGYTF. This rearrangement joins TRBV12-3 or TRBV12-4 to TRBJ1-2, with a weak D call TRBD1 (5 bases). Trimming cost V 3 bases and J 6 bases, with 20 bases left between them. The CDR3 consists of 16 residues.

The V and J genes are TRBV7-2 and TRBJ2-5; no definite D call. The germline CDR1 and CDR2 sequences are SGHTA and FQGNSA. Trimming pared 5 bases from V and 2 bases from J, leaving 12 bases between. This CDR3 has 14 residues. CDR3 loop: CASSPPGRQETQYF. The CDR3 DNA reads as TGTGCCAGCAGCCCCCCAGGACGACAAGAGACCCAGTACTTC.

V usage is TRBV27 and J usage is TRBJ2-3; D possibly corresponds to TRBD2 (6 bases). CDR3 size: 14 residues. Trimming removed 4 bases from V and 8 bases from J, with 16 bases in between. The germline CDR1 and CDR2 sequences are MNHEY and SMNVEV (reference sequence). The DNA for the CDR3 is TGTGCCAGCAGTTGGGGAGGTGGAGTTAGTACGCAGTATTTT. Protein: CASSWGGGVSTQYF.

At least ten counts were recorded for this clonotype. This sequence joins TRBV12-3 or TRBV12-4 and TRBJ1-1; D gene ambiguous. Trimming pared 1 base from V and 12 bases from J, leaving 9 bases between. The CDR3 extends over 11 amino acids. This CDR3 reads CASSLGGSPFF. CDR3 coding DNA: TGTGCCAGCAGTTTAGGAGGGAGCCCTTTCTTT.

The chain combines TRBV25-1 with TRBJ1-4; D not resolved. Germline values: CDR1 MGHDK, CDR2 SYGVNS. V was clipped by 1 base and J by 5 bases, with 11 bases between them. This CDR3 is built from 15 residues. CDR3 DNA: TGTGCCAGCAGTGAATCTATGGGGTGGAATGAAAAACTGTTTTTT. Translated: CASSESMGWNEKLFF.